This TCR beta chain appears in the sequencing data of a study of cytomegalovirus exposure and HLA in healthy donors. Turning to the study itself: There were approximately 400 genotyped donors. Of these, roughly 84% fell in the genetic ancestry cluster associated with self-reported Caucasian donors. Study observations and caveats: Earlier analysis looked at TCR beta V segments, and most were productive about 87% or about 30% of the time.

Points on this clone: Its antigen is unidentified.

CDR3 size: 17 residues. V lost 2 bases, J lost 1 base, and 11 bases stayed unmatched. Both 60 Vbeta primers and 13 Jbeta primers went into the PCR. Original processing notes: The authors later counted 70 million to 85 million unique TCR beta chains, some 11 million of them shared. The assay was immunoSEQ multiplex PCR, and TCRdb's table has in-frame clones only and misses some. For V, J and clone size, that table is used; D and trimming come from the DNA. This table has approximately 130,000 clones, about four fifths appearing once. The receptor was isolated from a woman between 40 and 50 years old in good health and CMV-seronegative. The chain recombines TRBV5-3 with TRBJ1-1; 7 bases line up with TRBD1. TRBV5-3 is recorded as an ORF, its role being uncertain. The sample comprised PBMCs. The CDR3 spells CARSFLPQGLKNTEAFF. The CDR3 region has the DNA TGTGCCAGAAGCTTCCTTCCACAGGGGCTAAAGAACACTGAAGCTTTCTTT.